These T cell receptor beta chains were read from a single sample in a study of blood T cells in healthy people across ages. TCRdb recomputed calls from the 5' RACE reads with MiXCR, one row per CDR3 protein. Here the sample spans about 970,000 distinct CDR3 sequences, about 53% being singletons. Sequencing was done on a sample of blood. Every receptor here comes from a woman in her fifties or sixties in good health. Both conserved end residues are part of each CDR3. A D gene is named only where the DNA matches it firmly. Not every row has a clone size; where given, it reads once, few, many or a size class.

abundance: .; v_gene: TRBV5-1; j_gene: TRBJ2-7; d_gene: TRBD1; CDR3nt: TGCGCCAGCAGCTTAGGACCTACCGGGACAGGGACCTACGAGCAGTACTTC; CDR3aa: CASSLGPTGTGTYEQYF
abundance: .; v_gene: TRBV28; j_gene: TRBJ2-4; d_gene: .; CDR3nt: TGTGCCAGCAGCCGCAACGGGGTTGGGAACATTCAGTACTTC; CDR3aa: CASSRNGVGNIQYF
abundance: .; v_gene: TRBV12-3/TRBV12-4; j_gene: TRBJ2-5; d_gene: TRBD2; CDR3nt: TGTGCCAGCAGTCCGGGAAGCGGGAGGGTGGAGACCCAGTACTTC; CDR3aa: CASSPGSGRVETQYF
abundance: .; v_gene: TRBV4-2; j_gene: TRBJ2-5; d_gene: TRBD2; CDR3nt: TGTGCCAGCAGCCCAGTGGAAGCAGGGACTAGCGGTAAAGAGACCCAGTACTTC; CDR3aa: CASSPVEAGTSGKETQYF
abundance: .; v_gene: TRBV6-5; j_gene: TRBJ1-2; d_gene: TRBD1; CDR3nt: TGTGCCAGCAGTCCTCTCCTTCAGGGGGCAAGGGGCTACACCTTC; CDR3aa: CASSPLLQGARGYTF
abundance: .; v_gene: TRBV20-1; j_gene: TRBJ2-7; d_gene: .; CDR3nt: TGCAGTGCTCCCCCTATGGCGGGATCCTACAATGAGCAGTACTTC; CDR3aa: CSAPPMAGSYNEQYF
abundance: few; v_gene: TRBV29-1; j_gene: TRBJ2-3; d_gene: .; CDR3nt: TGCAGCGTTGAAGCCGGGGCTCAAAGCACAGATACGCAGTATTTT; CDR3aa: CSVEAGAQSTDTQYF
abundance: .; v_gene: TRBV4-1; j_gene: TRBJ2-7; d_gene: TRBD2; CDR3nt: TGCGCCAGCAGCCAATTCGGGGGGAGCTACGAGCAGTACTTC; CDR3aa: CASSQFGGSYEQYF
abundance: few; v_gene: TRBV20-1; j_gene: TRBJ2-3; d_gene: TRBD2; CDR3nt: TGCAGTGCCGTCCCGGGGGGAGATACGCAGTATTTT; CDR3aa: CSAVPGGDTQYF
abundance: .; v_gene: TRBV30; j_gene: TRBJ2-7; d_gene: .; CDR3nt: TGTGCCTGGCGCCCAGGGGCGTACGAGCAGTACTTC; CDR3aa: CAWRPGAYEQYF
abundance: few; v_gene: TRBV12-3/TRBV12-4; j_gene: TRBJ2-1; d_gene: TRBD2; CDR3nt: TGTGCCAGCAGTCGTCTCCAGCGGGAGGCACCGCAGTTCTTC; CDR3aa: CASSRLQREAPQFF
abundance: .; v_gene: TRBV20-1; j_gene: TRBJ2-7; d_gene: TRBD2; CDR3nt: TGCAGTGCTAGAAGTCTAGCGGGAGCACGCTACGAGCAGTACTTC; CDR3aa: CSARSLAGARYEQYF
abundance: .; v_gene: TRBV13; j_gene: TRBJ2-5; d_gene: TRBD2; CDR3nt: TGTGCCAGCAGCTTAGCCAAGGAGCGGGGCGACCGGTACTTC; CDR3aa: CASSLAKERGDRYF
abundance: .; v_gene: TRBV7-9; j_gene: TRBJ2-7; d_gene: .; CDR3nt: TGTGCCAGCAGCTTAACAGGGCCGAACGAGCAGTACTTC; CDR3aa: CASSLTGPNEQYF
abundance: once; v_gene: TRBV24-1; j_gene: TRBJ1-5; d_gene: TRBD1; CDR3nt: TGTGCCACCGCCGGGACAGAAAATCAGCCCCAGCATTTT; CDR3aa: CATAGTENQPQHF
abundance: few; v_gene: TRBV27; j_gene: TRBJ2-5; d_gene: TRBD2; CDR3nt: TGTGCCAGCAGTGTACTAGCGGGAGGGACAAAAGAGACCCAGTACTTC; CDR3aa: CASSVLAGGTKETQYF
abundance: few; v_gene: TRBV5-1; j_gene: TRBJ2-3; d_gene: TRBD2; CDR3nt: TGCGCCAGCAGCAATAGCGGGAGAGGCACAGATACGCAGTATTTT; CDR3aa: CASSNSGRGTDTQYF
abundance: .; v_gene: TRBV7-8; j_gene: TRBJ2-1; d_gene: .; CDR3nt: TGTGCCAGCATCCTTAGAAGGCTACCGGAACCCAGAAATGAGCAGTTCTTC; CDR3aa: CASILRRLPEPRNEQFF
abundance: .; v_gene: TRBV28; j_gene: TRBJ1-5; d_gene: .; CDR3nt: TGTGCCAGCAGTTTATTTTACAAGCCTGCTTCTCAGCCCCAGCATTTT; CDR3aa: CASSLFYKPASQPQHF